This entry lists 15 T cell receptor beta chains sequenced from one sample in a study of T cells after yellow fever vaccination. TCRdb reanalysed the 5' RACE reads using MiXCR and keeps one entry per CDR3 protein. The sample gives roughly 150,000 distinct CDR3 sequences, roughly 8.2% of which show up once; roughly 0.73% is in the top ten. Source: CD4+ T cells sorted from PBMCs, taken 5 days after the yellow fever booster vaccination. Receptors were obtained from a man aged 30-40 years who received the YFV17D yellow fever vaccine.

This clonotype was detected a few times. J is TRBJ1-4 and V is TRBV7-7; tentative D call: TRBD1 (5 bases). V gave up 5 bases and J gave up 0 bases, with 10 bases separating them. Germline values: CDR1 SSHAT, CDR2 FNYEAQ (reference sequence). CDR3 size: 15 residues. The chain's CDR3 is CASSLGVSTNEKLFF. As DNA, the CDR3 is TGTGCCAGCAGCCTGGGGGTTTCAACTAATGAAAAACTGTTTTTT.

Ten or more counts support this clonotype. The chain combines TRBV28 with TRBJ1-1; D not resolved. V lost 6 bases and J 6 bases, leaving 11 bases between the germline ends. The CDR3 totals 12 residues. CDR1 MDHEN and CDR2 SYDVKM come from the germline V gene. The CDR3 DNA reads TGTGCCAGCAGAAGCCTTCCCTCTGAAGCTTTCTTT. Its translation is CASRSLPSEAFF.

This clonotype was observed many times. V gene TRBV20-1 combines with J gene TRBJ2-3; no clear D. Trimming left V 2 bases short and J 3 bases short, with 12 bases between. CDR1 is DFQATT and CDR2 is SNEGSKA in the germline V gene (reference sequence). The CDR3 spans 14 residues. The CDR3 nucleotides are TGCAGTGCTAGATGGATATACGGGACAGATACGCAGTATTTT. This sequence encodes CSARWIYGTDTQYF.

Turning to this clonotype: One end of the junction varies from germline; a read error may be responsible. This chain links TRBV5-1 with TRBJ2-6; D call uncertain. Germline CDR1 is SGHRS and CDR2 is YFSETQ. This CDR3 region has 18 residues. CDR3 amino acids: CACSSLGQYQAGANVLTF. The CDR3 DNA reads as TGCGCCTGCAGCTCCCTAGGGCAGTATCAAGCTGGGGCCAACGTCCTGACTTTC.

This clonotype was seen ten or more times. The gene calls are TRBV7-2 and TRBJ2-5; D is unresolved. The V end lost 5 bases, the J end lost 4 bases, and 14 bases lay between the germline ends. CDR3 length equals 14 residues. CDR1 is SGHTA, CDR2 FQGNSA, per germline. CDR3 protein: CASSPPSLGETQYF. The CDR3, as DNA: TGTGCCAGCAGCCCACCCTCTTTGGGAGAGACCCAGTACTTC.

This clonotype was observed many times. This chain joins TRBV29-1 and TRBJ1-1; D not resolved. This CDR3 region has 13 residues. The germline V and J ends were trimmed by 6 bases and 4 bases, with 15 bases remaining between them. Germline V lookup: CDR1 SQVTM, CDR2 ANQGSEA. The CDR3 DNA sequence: TGCAGCGTCCTAAAGATGGGGATCACTGAAGCTTTCTTT. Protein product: CSVLKMGITEAFF.

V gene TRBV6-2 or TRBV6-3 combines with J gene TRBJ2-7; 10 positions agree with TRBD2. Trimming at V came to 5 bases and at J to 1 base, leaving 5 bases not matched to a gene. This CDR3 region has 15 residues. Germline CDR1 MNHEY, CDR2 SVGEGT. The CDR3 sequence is CASSLTSGRSYEQYF. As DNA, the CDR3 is TGTGCCAGCAGTCTGACTAGCGGGCGGTCCTACGAGCAGTACTTC.

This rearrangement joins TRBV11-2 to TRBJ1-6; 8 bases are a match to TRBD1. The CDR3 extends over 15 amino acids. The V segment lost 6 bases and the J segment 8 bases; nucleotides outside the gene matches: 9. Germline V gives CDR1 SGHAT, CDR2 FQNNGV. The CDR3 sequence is CASRHQGARDSPLHF. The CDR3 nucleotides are TGTGCCAGCAGACACCAGGGGGCTAGGGATTCACCCCTCCACTTT.

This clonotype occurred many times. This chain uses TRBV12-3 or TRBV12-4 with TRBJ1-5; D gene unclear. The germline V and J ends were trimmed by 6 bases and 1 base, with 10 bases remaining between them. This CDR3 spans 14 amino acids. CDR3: CASSPALSNQPQHF. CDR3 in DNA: TGTGCCAGCAGCCCCGCCTTGAGCAATCAGCCCCAGCATTTT.

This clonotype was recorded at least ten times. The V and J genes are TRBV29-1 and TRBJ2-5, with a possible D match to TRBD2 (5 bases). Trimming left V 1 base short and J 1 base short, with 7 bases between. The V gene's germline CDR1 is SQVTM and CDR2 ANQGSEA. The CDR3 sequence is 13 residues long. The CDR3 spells CSVEGAVQETQYF. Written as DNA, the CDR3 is TGCAGCGTTGAAGGAGCGGTCCAAGAGACCCAGTACTTC.

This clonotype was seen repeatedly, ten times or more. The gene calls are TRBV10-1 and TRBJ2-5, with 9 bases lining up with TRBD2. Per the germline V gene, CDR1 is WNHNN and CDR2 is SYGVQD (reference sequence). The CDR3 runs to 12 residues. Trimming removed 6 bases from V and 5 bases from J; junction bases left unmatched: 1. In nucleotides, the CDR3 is TGCGCCAGCAGCGCGGGAGGGGAGACCCAGTACTTC. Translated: CASSAGGETQYF.

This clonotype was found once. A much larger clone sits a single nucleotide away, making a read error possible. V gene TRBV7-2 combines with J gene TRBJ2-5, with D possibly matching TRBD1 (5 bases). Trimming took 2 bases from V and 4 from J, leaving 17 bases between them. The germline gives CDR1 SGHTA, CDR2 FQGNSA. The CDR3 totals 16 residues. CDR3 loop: CASSLIRGYNLETQYF. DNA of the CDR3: TGTGCCAGCAGCTTAATAAGGGGCTACAACCTAGAGACCCAGTACTTC.

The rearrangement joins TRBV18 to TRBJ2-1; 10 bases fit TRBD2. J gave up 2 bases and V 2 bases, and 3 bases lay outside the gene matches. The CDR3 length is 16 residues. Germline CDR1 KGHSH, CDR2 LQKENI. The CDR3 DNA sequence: TGTGCCAGCTCACCAAAGCGGGAGGGCCCCTACAATGAGCAGTTCTTC. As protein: CASSPKREGPYNEQFF.

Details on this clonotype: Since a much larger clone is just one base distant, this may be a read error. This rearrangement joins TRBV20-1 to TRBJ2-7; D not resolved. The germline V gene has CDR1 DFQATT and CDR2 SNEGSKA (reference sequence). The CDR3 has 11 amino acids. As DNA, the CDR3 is TGCAGTGCTAGTAGGTGGTACGAGCGGTACTTC. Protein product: CSASRWYERYF.

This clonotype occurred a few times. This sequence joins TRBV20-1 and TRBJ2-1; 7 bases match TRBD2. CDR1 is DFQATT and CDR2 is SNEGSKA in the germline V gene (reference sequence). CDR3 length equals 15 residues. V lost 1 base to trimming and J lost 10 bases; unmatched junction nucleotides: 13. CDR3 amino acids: CSARVAGALGAEQFF. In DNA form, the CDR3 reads TGCAGTGCTAGAGTGGCGGGAGCCCTCGGCGCGGAGCAGTTCTTC.